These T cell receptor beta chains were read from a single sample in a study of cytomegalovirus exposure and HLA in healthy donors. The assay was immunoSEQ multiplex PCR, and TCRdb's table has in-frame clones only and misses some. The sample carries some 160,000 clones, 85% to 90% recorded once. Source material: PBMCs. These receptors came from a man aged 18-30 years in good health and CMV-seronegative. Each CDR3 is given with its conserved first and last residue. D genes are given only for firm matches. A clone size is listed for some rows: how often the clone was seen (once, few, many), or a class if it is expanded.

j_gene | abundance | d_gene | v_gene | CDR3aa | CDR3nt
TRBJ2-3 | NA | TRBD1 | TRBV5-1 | CASSLKTGGTDTQYF | TGCGCCAGCAGCTTAAAGACAGGGGGCACAGATACGCAGTATTTT
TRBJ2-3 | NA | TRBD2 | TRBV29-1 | CSVDRSTSGTYTDTQYF | TGCAGCGTGGACAGGTCGACTAGCGGGACCTACACAGATACGCAGTATTTT
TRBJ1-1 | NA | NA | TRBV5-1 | CASTSGLNTEAFF | TGCGCCAGCACCTCAGGGTTGAACACTGAAGCTTTCTTT
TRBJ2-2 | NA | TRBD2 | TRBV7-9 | CASSSGLNTGELFF | TGTGCCAGCAGCTCGGGACTAAACACCGGGGAGCTGTTTTTT
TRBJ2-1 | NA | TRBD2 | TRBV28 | CASSPTPSGVGSYNEQFF | TGTGCCAGCAGCCCTACCCCGAGCGGGGTCGGGTCCTACAATGAGCAGTTCTTC
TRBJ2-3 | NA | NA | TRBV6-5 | CASSQSPREDTQYF | TGTGCCAGCAGTCAATCCCCCCGGGAGGATACGCAGTATTTT
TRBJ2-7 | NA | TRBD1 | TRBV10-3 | CAISGGQGLGEQYF | TGTGCCATCAGTGGGGGACAGGGTTTGGGCGAGCAGTACTTC
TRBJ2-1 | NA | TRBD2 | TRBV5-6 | CASSPGAGGPYEQFF | TGTGCCAGCAGCCCGGGGGCGGGAGGGCCGTATGAGCAGTTCTTC
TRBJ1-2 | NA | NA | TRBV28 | CASSSPDSGGYTF | TGTGCCAGCAGTTCCCCAGATTCGGGAGGCTACACCTTC
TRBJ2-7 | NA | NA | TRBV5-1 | CASSLIGQGKWDEQYF | TGCGCCAGCAGCTTGATCGGGCAGGGGAAATGGGACGAGCAGTACTTC
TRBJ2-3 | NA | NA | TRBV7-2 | CASSPGLTDTQYF | TGTGCCAGCAGCCCTGGGCTAACGGATACGCAGTATTTT
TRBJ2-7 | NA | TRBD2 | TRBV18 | CASSPGGVRYEQYF | TGTGCCAGCTCACCAGGGGGGGTTAGGTACGAGCAGTACTTC
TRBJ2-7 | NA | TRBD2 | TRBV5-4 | CASSPGGSSYEQYF | TGTGCCAGCAGCCCCGGGGGGAGCTCCTACGAGCAGTACTTC
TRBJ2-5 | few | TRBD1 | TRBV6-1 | CASSHSTGMAETQYF | TGTGCCAGCAGCCATTCGACAGGGATGGCAGAGACCCAGTACTTC